This TCR beta chain was captured in a study of shared clonotypes between healthy human individuals. Whole-study context: Each donor contributed plates that comprised three CD4 naive, three CD4 memory, two CD8 naive and one CD8 memory.

Selected positively for CCR7 and CD45RO-negative, naive CD8 cells excluded terminally differentiated effector memory CD45RA+ cells. All the donors were Caucasian adults who lived in Nashville, Tennessee. The method was immunoSEQ multiplex PCR; TCRdb's version includes in-frame clones alone and lacks a portion of them. Of approximately 1.9 million clones in the sample, 93% are singletons; the top ten hold 1.5% to 2%. With regard to this clone: The target antigen is unknown.

The germline V gene has CDR1 SEHNR and CDR2 FQNEAQ (reference sequence). The CDR3 is 15 amino acids. The germline V and J ends were trimmed by 5 bases and 8 bases, with 19 bases remaining between them. General study points: The rarefaction results pointed to incomplete sorted-subset sequencing despite large depth. Larger estimated richness was generally recorded for naive subsets relative to memory subsets.

The sequenced material came from naive CD8+ T cells from PBMCs. This TCR was sampled from a man younger than 30 in good health. Some clones in this sample may be carry-over from other donors' samples. The chain carries TRBV7-9 and TRBJ2-1, with D possibly matching TRBD2 (6 bases). The CDR3 protein is CASSTRESVDDEQFF. The CDR3 DNA follows: TGTGCCAGCAGCACTCGGGAGTCTGTTGACGATGAGCAGTTCTTC.